Sequencing of this T cell receptor (beta chain) was carried out in a study of blood T cell repertoires in COVID-19. Study context: Spain, Italy and the United States supplied samples that represented acute and convalescent COVID-19. PBMCs, B-cell-depleted T cells, or T cells were the source of the cDNA or gDNA that made up the material.

This clone was observed a single time. Study processing details: Amplified reference gene primers provided the basis for estimating nucleated cell counts. Data came from immunoSEQ multiplex PCR; TCRdb stores just in-frame clones and leaves some out. The DNA was the basis for D and trimming; V, J and clone size are from that table. This sample has a few hundred thousand clones, with roughly 89% found just once. This CDR3 region has 16 residues. The junction had 10 bases not matched to a gene; V was cut back by 5 bases and J by 7 bases. Germline lookup yields CDR1 MNHEY and CDR2 SMNVEV (reference sequence).

Sequences were obtained from PBMCs or T cells enriched from blood (not recorded which). The TCR was taken from a woman under 30 with acute COVID-19. V and J are TRBV27 and TRBJ2-2, with TRBD1 matching over 10 bases. The DNA of the CDR3 is TGTGCCAGCAGTCTAAAGACAGGGGGCGGTCGCGGGGAGCTGTTTTTT. It codes for CASSLKTGGGRGELFF.